The 13 T cell receptor beta chains given below trace back to one sample, sequenced in a study of early T cells in non-severe SARS-CoV-2 infection. TCRdb re-analysed the 5' RACE reads in MiXCR, keeping a single row per CDR3 protein. The table has tens of thousands of distinct CDR3 sequences, about 4.4% seen once; the top ten hold about 7%. Sequencing was carried out using whole blood. These receptors all stem from an adult who was a healthcare worker with PCR-confirmed SARS-CoV-2 infection or an uninfected control (not recorded which).

The chain employs TRBV7-9 and TRBJ2-3; TRBD2 matches at 7 bases. There are 13 residues in the CDR3. The trim removed 5 bases at V and 3 bases at J, leaving 2 bases unmatched. The V gene's germline CDR1 is SEHNR and CDR2 FQNEAQ (reference sequence). CDR3 loop: CASSPSGTDTQYF. The CDR3 nucleotides are TGTGCCAGCAGCCCTAGCGGAACAGATACGCAGTATTTT.

This clonotype has at least ten counts. The chain has TRBV12-5 and TRBJ1-1; D call uncertain. CDR1 LGHNT and CDR2 FRNRAP come from the germline V gene. The germline V and J ends were trimmed by 0 bases and 0 bases, with 14 bases remaining between them. The CDR3 covers 17 residues. The CDR3 DNA sequence: TGTGCTAGTGGTTTGGTACGGACCGGAGGGTTGAACACTGAAGCTTTCTTT. This translates into CASGLVRTGGLNTEAFF.

This clonotype has only a few counts. This chain connects TRBV6-5 to TRBJ1-6; D is unclear. Trimming took 6 bases from V and 2 from J, leaving 8 bases between them. CDR3 length: 14 residues. Germline CDR1 is MNHEY and CDR2 is SVGAGI. CDR3 in DNA: TGTGCCAGCAGAGGCGCCCCCTATAATTCACCCCTCCACTTT. Translating gives CASRGAPYNSPLHF.

This clonotype has a count of ten or more. This chain connects TRBV7-9 to TRBJ1-2; 8 bases map to TRBD1. Germline trimming cut 3 bases from V and 2 bases from J; bases unmatched to any gene: 14. CDR1 and CDR2 (germline): SEHNR, FQNEAQ (reference sequence). The CDR3 has 18 residues. CDR3 coding DNA: TGTGCCAGCAGCTTTAGGAGCCCAGGGGGCGCCGGGAACTATGGCTACACCTTC. It codes for CASSFRSPGGAGNYGYTF.

This clonotype was detected many times. The gene calls are TRBV20-1 and TRBJ1-2, with D uncertain. The V gene's germline CDR1 is DFQATT and CDR2 SNEGSKA (reference sequence). This CDR3 contains 9 residues. V was trimmed by 4 bases and J by 3 bases, leaving 0 bases between them. The CDR3 DNA sequence: TGCAGTGCTAACTATGGCTACACCTTC. This codes for CSANYGYTF.

This clonotype has at least ten counts. The chain uses TRBV5-4 and TRBJ2-1; D tentatively fits TRBD1 or TRBD2 (6 bases each). Deletions cut 7 bases from V and 9 bases from J, with 23 bases between. The CDR3 totals 15 residues. Germline CDR1 reads SGHNT; CDR2 reads YYREEE (reference sequence). CDR3 coding DNA: TGTGCCAGCTTCAAGGGGGGAGAAGAGTCGGGTGAGCAGTTCTTC. This gives the protein CASFKGGEESGEQFF.

The chain joins TRBV7-2 to TRBJ2-3, with 10 bases matching TRBD2. Germline V gene lookup returns CDR1 SGHTA and CDR2 FQGNSA. CDR3 length equals 16 residues. Unmatched junction bases numbered 12, after V lost 5 bases and J lost 7 bases. The CDR3 coding sequence is TGTGCCAGCAGCCCCGGGGCCAGCGGGGGGGCGTATACGCAGTATTTT. Amino acids: CASSPGASGGAYTQYF.

The table lists this clonotype with many counts. This rearrangement joins TRBV4-1 to TRBJ1-6; 9 bases match TRBD1. The CDR3 spans 16 residues. V lost 2 bases, J lost 10 bases, and 9 bases stayed unmatched. Germline V CDR1 and CDR2: MGHRA, YSYEKL. CDR3 in DNA: TGCGCCAGCAGCCAAATGGGACAGGGAAGGAGATCACCCCTCCACTTT. Its protein product is CASSQMGQGRRSPLHF.

This clonotype is medium-sized by share. This chain joins TRBV20-1 and TRBJ2-7; the D gene is possibly TRBD1 (6 bases). The V end lost 4 bases, the J end lost 1 base, and 8 bases lay between the germline ends. Germline-derived CDR1 and CDR2 are DFQATT and SNEGSKA (reference sequence). The CDR3 totals 12 residues. The CDR3 spells CSATTGSYEQYF. The CDR3 coding sequence is TGCAGTGCTACGACAGGTTCCTACGAGCAGTACTTC.

This clonotype has ten or more counts. The chain employs TRBV3-1 and TRBJ2-7; unclear D gene. The germline V and J ends were trimmed by 0 bases and 0 bases, with 9 bases remaining between them. Germline CDR1 and CDR2: LGHDT and YNNKEL (reference sequence). The CDR3 length is 15 residues. The CDR3 protein is CASSQDFEFSYEQYF. The CDR3 DNA is TGTGCCAGCAGCCAAGATTTTGAGTTCTCCTACGAGCAGTACTTC.

This chain links TRBV5-1 with TRBJ1-1; D possibly corresponds to TRBD1 (6 bases). Trimming stripped 4 bases from V and 8 bases from J, with 12 bases between. The germline CDR1 and CDR2 sequences are SGHRS and YFSETQ. This CDR3 region has 12 residues. The CDR3 spells CASSLDRTEAFF. Here the CDR3 DNA reads TGCGCCAGCAGCCTCGACAGGACCGAAGCTTTCTTT. Filled out from reference TRBV5-1 and TRBJ1-1, the complete variable domain reads KAGVTQTPRYLIKTRGQQVTLSCSPISGHRSVSWYQQTPGQGLQFLFEYFSETQRNKGNFPGRFSGRQFSNSRSEMNVSTLELGDSALYLCASSLDRTEAFFGQGTRLTVV.

The table lists this clonotype with many counts. V is TRBV15 and J is TRBJ1-3, with a tentative D call TRBD1 (5 bases). Germline V lookup: CDR1 LNHNV, CDR2 YYDKDF (reference sequence). The CDR3 contains 16 residues. V was trimmed by 5 bases and J by 0 bases, leaving 14 bases between them. CDR3 in amino acids: CATSFGQAGSGNTIYF. The CDR3 nucleotides read TGTGCCACCAGCTTCGGACAAGCCGGCTCTGGAAACACCATATATTTT.

This clonotype was seen at least ten times. This rearrangement joins TRBV6-5 to TRBJ2-1, with 8 positions matching TRBD2. This CDR3 is built from 18 residues. V was clipped by 0 bases and J by 4 bases; unmatched bases: 11. The germline V gene has CDR1 MNHEY and CDR2 SVGAGI. CDR3 sequence (DNA): TGTGCCAGCAGTTACTCGAGGGTAGCGGGAAAGATATACAATGAGCAGTTCTTC. Translating it yields CASSYSRVAGKIYNEQFF.